Listed below are T cell receptor beta chains from one sample, sequenced in a study of OX40 agonist ivuxolimab in advanced cancers. The data were produced by immunoSEQ multiplex PCR, yet TCRdb's version contains in-frame clones alone and is incomplete. The table has 60,000 to 75,000 clones, under 95% seen once; the top ten hold 1% to 1.2%. The starting material was CD4+ or CD8+ T cells sorted from blood, obtained in a trial of the OX40 agonist ivuxolimab. These receptors all stem from an adult with an advanced solid tumor such as melanoma, head and neck, liver or kidney cancer. Each CDR3 is given with its conserved first and last residue. A D gene is named only where the DNA matches it firmly. Size is stated for part of the rows, as once, few or many counts, or as a class when the clone is expanded.

CDR3	DNA	size	V	J	D
CATKGGTNEKLFF	TGTGCCACCAAGGGGGGGACTAATGAAAAACTGTTTTTT	.	TRBV10-3	TRBJ1-4	.
CSVEIRSQFF	TGCAGCGTTGAGATTAGATCACAGTTCTTC	.	TRBV29-1	TRBJ2-1	.
CASSLGTGGPGGHQPQHF	TGTGCCAGCAGCTTGGGGACAGGGGGCCCCGGCGGTCATCAGCCCCAGCATTTT	.	TRBV5-5	TRBJ1-5	TRBD1
CASSKQGGQETQYF	TGTGCCAGCAGCAAACAGGGAGGGCAAGAGACCCAGTACTTC	once	TRBV11-3	TRBJ2-5	.
CASRGRGVGGELFF	TGTGCCAGCAGGGGGAGGGGGGTCGGCGGGGAGCTGTTTTTT	few	TRBV27	TRBJ2-2	.
CASSLNGGSYEQYF	TGCGCCAGCAGCTTGAATGGGGGTAGCTACGAGCAGTACTTC	.	TRBV5-1	TRBJ2-7	.
CASSWSVGEAYEQYF	TGTGCCAGCAGCTGGTCCGTGGGGGAGGCCTACGAGCAGTACTTC	.	TRBV5-5	TRBJ2-7	.
CASSIKVTTDTQYF	TGTGCCAGTAGTATTAAAGTTACCACAGATACGCAGTATTTT	.	TRBV19	TRBJ2-3	.
CASSSGTSGGYNEQFF	TGTGCCAGCAGCTCCGGGACTAGCGGGGGGTACAATGAGCAGTTCTTC	.	TRBV5-4	TRBJ2-1	TRBD2
CASSLVFSSNEKLFF	TGCGCCAGCAGCTTGGTGTTTTCTTCTAATGAAAAACTGTTTTTT	.	TRBV5-1	TRBJ1-4	.
CASSGGGRAGELFF	TGTGCCAGCTCAGGAGGGGGGAGGGCCGGGGAGCTGTTTTTT	.	TRBV2	TRBJ2-2	.
CASSYSIAYGYTF	TGTGCCAGCAGTTACTCGATAGCTTATGGCTACACCTTC	.	TRBV6-5	TRBJ1-2	.
CAWSAGTRSSYEQYF	TGTGCCTGGAGCGCCGGGACAAGAAGCTCCTACGAGCAGTACTTC	.	TRBV30	TRBJ2-7	.
CASSLGSRGTGELFF	TGTGCCAGCAGCTTGGGGTCCCGGGGCACCGGGGAGCTGTTTTTT	.	TRBV5-4	TRBJ2-2	.
CASGSRLVETQYF	TGTGCCAGCGGTAGCCGGCTGGTCGAGACCCAGTACTTC	.	TRBV25-1	TRBJ2-5	.
CAGTGEHPGNQPQHF	TGTGCCGGGACAGGGGAGCACCCGGGCAATCAGCCCCAGCATTTT	once	TRBV30	TRBJ1-5	TRBD1
CASSREGGRAYEQYF	TGCGCCAGCAGCAGGGAGGGGGGACGCGCTTACGAGCAGTACTTC	.	TRBV5-1	TRBJ2-7	.
CASRGGARTGELFF	TGTGCCAGCAGGGGAGGGGCTCGGACCGGGGAGCTGTTTTTT	.	TRBV6-6	TRBJ2-2	TRBD2
CASSLASGLWGEQYF	TGTGCCAGTAGTTTGGCTAGCGGGTTATGGGGCGAGCAGTACTTC	.	TRBV19	TRBJ2-7	TRBD2
CASSYSLSSGNTIYF	TGTGCCAGCAGTTACTCGTTGAGCTCTGGAAACACCATATATTTT	.	TRBV6-6	TRBJ1-3	.
CSAADSYEQYF	TGCAGTGCTGCTGACAGCTACGAGCAGTACTTC	.	TRBV20-1	TRBJ2-7	.
CASTLAGDSSGANVLTF	TGTGCCAGTACCCTTGCCGGAGACAGCTCTGGGGCCAACGTCCTGACTTTC	.	TRBV19	TRBJ2-6	.
CASSEPGPANEQFF	TGTGCCAGCAGTGAACCCGGACCGGCGAATGAGCAGTTCTTC	.	TRBV25-1	TRBJ2-1	.
CASSLAVGRVYNEQFF	TGTGCCAGCAGCTTAGCTGTGGGGAGGGTCTACAATGAGCAGTTCTTC	once	TRBV7-9	TRBJ2-1	TRBD2
CAWRGWEYGYTF	TGTGCCTGGAGGGGCTGGGAGTATGGCTACACCTTC	.	TRBV30	TRBJ1-2	.
CASNLRATNEKLFF	TGTGCCAGCAACTTGAGGGCGACTAATGAAAAACTGTTTTTT	.	TRBV2	TRBJ1-4	.
CASTEQGVGNTIYF	TGTGCCAGCACCGAACAAGGGGTGGGGAACACCATATATTTT	.	TRBV7-9	TRBJ1-3	.
CASSEATSQPQHF	TGTGCCAGCAGTGAAGCGACGAGTCAGCCCCAGCATTTT	few	TRBV6-1	TRBJ1-5	.
CAWRWGQLSNEKLFF	TGTGCCTGGAGGTGGGGACAGTTATCAAATGAAAAACTGTTTTTT	.	TRBV30	TRBJ1-4	TRBD1
CASSTGQGGYEQYF	TGTGCCAGCAGTACAGGACAGGGTGGCTACGAGCAGTACTTC	.	TRBV6-1	TRBJ2-7	TRBD1
CASTETGDTNTGELFF	TGCGCCAGCACAGAAACGGGGGACACGAACACCGGGGAGCTGTTTTTT	.	TRBV5-1	TRBJ2-2	.
CASSDYPGPANEQFF	TGTGCCAGCAGTGACTACCCGGGGCCGGCAAATGAGCAGTTCTTC	.	TRBV25-1	TRBJ2-1	.
CASSPTDYGYTF	TGTGCCAGCAGCCCGACAGATTATGGCTACACCTTC	.	TRBV7-9	TRBJ1-2	.
CASSDQSTDTQYF	TGTGCCAGCAGTGACCAGAGCACAGATACGCAGTATTTT	once	TRBV6-4	TRBJ2-3	.
CASSLAREGTASTDTQYF	TGCGCCAGCAGCTTGGCCCGGGAGGGGACCGCTAGCACAGATACGCAGTATTTT	once	TRBV5-1	TRBJ2-3	TRBD2
CASSPFGNTEAFF	TGTGCCAGCAGCCCATTTGGGAACACTGAAGCTTTCTTT	.	TRBV5-5	TRBJ1-1	.
CASSPGGGVDTQYF	TGTGCCAGCAGCCCTGGGGGAGGGGTAGATACGCAGTATTTT	.	TRBV4-2	TRBJ2-3	TRBD2
CASSMIGPGANTEAFF	TGTGCCAGTAGTATGATAGGACCGGGGGCGAACACTGAAGCTTTCTTT	.	TRBV19	TRBJ1-1	.
CASSLFSGVNTEAFF	TGTGCCAGCAGCCTCTTCTCAGGGGTCAACACTGAAGCTTTCTTT	.	TRBV5-6	TRBJ1-1	.
CASSVGQGVSEQYF	TGTGCCAGCAGTGTGGGACAGGGAGTAAGCGAGCAGTACTTC	.	TRBV2	TRBJ2-7	TRBD1
CASSPGLAGETQYF	TGTGCCAGCAGCCCCGGACTAGCGGGGGAGACCCAGTACTTC	.	TRBV9	TRBJ2-5	TRBD2
CASSLEQPSYNEQFF	TGCGCCAGCAGCTTGGAGCAGCCCTCCTACAATGAGCAGTTCTTC	.	TRBV5-1	TRBJ2-1	.
CAWSWGRPETQYF	TGTGCCTGGAGTTGGGGGCGCCCAGAGACCCAGTACTTC	.	TRBV30	TRBJ2-5	.
CASSLGENQPQHF	TGCGCCAGCAGCTTGGGGGAGAATCAGCCCCAGCATTTT	.	TRBV5-1	TRBJ1-5	.
CAWSVTRDRGEAFF	TGTGCCTGGAGTGTAACCCGGGACAGGGGGGAAGCTTTCTTT	few	TRBV30	TRBJ1-1	TRBD1
CASSRTSGGSDTQYF	TGTGCCAGCAGCAGGACTAGCGGGGGCTCAGATACGCAGTATTTT	.	TRBV6-5	TRBJ2-3	TRBD2
CAISGTDYGYTF	TGTGCCATCAGTGGAACTGACTATGGCTACACCTTC	.	TRBV10-3	TRBJ1-2	.
CASSVTGHTGELFF	TGTGCCAGCAGCGTAACAGGGCACACCGGGGAGCTGTTTTTT	few	TRBV9	TRBJ2-2	.
CASSQYDTEAFF	TGTGCCAGCAGCCAATACGACACTGAAGCTTTCTTT	.	TRBV14	TRBJ1-1	.
CAWSARGPGELFF	TGTGCCTGGAGTGCCCGGGGACCCGGGGAGCTGTTTTTT	.	TRBV30	TRBJ2-2	.
CAGTGGDSPLHF	TGTGCCGGGACAGGGGGCGATTCACCCCTCCACTTT	.	TRBV30	TRBJ1-6	TRBD1